Below are 8 T cell receptor beta chains sequenced from a single sample in a study of blood T cell repertoires in COVID-19. Data came from immunoSEQ multiplex PCR; TCRdb stores just in-frame clones and leaves some out. In the table there are approximately 300,000 clones, about 85% of which are singletons. The sample comprised PBMCs or T cells enriched from blood (not recorded which). The source of these receptors is a woman aged 25 to 39 who had been exposed to COVID-19.

This clone was observed once. The J gene is TRBJ2-7, the V gene TRBV7-2; TRBD2 is a possible D gene (6 bases). This CDR3 spans 14 amino acids. The V gene's germline CDR1 is SGHTA and CDR2 FQGNSA. V lost 5 bases and J lost 1, with 12 bases in between. CDR3 DNA: TGTGCCAGCAGCCAGACGGGGAGGTCCTACGAGCAGTACTTC. Amino acids: CASSQTGRSYEQYF.

J is TRBJ1-3 and V is TRBV12-3 or TRBV12-4; D possibly corresponds to TRBD1 (5 bases). Trimming took 3 bases from V and 10 from J, leaving 10 bases between them. The CDR3 is 12 residues long. The CDR3 nucleotides are TGTGCCAGCAGTTTTCCGGCAGGGACCATATATTTT. It specifies CASSFPAGTIYF.

This rearrangement joins TRBV3-1 (or the pseudogene TRBV3-2) to TRBJ1-1, with no clear D. CDR1 LGHDT and CDR2 YNNKEL come from the germline V gene (reference sequence). CDR3 length: 14 residues. The V end lost 1 base, the J end lost 0 bases, and 6 bases lay between the germline ends. CDR3 amino acids: CASSQGHMNTEAFF. The CDR3 nucleotides are TGTGCCAGCAGCCAAGGACACATGAACACTGAAGCTTTCTTT.

This sequence joins TRBV2 and TRBJ2-6; 10 positions match TRBD2. CDR1 and CDR2 from the germline V gene are SNHLY and FYNNEI. The CDR3 consists of 18 residues. Trimming cost V 1 base and J 0 bases; bases outside gene matches: 3. This chain's CDR3 is CASSEGASGSSGANVLTF. The CDR3 nucleotides are TGTGCCAGCAGTGAAGGGGCTAGCGGGAGCTCTGGGGCCAACGTCCTGACTTTC.

This clone occurred once. The genes are TRBV4-1 and TRBJ2-5; 11 positions match TRBD2. The CDR3 spans 16 residues. CDR1 MGHRA and CDR2 YSYEKL come from the germline V gene. Losses at the gene ends were 1 base for V and 7 bases for J; bases not matched to a gene: 8. The CDR3 bases are TGCGCCAGCAGCCAAGCACTAGCGGGGGAGGGATGGACCCAGTACTTC. Its protein is CASSQALAGEGWTQYF.

This clone occurred a few times. The J gene is TRBJ1-2, the V gene TRBV7-8; D unclear. V dropped 2 bases and J dropped 5 bases, with 21 bases sitting between them. Germline assignment: CDR1 SGHVS and CDR2 FQNEAQ. This CDR3 has 17 residues. The CDR3: CASSLRPQTSQAYGYTF. The CDR3 coding sequence is TGTGCCAGCAGCTTAAGGCCTCAGACCTCCCAGGCATATGGCTACACCTTC.

Worth noting for this clone: Distinct nucleotide sequences in the sample also encode this CDR3. This sequence joins TRBV20-1 and TRBJ1-2; D uncertain. The V end lost 3 bases, the J end lost 4 bases, and 9 bases lay between the germline ends. Germline lookup yields CDR1 DFQATT and CDR2 SNEGSKA (reference sequence). The CDR3 consists of 12 residues. The CDR3 DNA is TGCAGTGCTAGTAGAGGATCCTATGGCTACACCTTC. It codes for CSASRGSYGYTF.

This sequence joins TRBV30 and TRBJ2-7; D may be TRBD1 (6 bases). Looked up from germline, CDR1 is GTSNPN and CDR2 is SVGIG (reference sequence). The CDR3 is 13 amino acids. V lost 5 bases to trimming and J lost 3 bases, with 14 bases between them. CDR3 sequence: CAWGQNTNYEQYF. In DNA form, the CDR3 reads TGTGCCTGGGGACAGAATACTAACTACGAGCAGTACTTC.